This T cell receptor (beta chain) came from a study of CD8 T cell repertoires and HIV-1 epitope variants. Study details: Each of Twenty-five Gag and Nef epitope peptides stimulated a separate culture. 1M T cells were kept uncultured as a baseline. The study's findings and limits: Of 9 or 10 antigen-specific beta clonotypes, more than 5 appeared to cross-react with escape variants.

The CDR3 is 16 amino acids. The V gene's germline CDR1 is MDHEN and CDR2 SYDVKM. V lost 4 bases and J lost 3; bases outside the gene matches: 6. TCRdb's copy holds only in-frame clones and misses some; the assay was immunoSEQ multiplex PCR. The profile shows about 7,000 clones, roughly 60% of them singletons. Points on this clone: Its antigen is unknown.

The chain is built from TRBV28 and TRBJ2-3; 11 bases line up with TRBD1. Sequencing was done on a sample of cultured CD8+ T cells derived from PBMCs. This sequence originates from a male donor with HIV. This CDR3 reads CASSSQDRGHTDTQYF. The CDR3 DNA reads TGTGCCAGCAGTTCACAGGACAGGGGGCATACAGATACGCAGTATTTT. Drawing the rest from reference TRBV28 and TRBJ2-3, the complete variable domain is DVKVTQSSRYLVKRTGEKVFLECVQDMDHENMFWYRQDPGLGLRLIYFSYDVKMKEKGDIPEGYSVSREKKERFSLILESASTNQTSMYLCASSSQDRGHTDTQYFGPGTRLTVL.